This T cell receptor beta chain came from a study of PD-L1 blockade in urothelial cancer. J lost 5 bases, V lost 3 bases, and 16 bases had no gene match. Per the germline V gene, CDR1 is MDHEN and CDR2 is SYDVKM. The CDR3 extends over 18 amino acids. Time point reported: peripheral blood 6 weeks after treatment start. TCRdb keeps only in-frame clones here, not all; method: immunoSEQ multiplex PCR. Seen here are roughly 76,000 clones, under 95% observed once, and the top ten hold roughly 0.9%. This clonotype was sampled from a woman of 80 years or more with urothelial cancer. The genes are TRBV28 and TRBJ2-5; 9 bases are a match to TRBD1. The input for sequencing was PBMCs, taken around atezolizumab (anti-PD-L1) treatment. CDR3 sequence reads: CASSFRRDIQGAWETQYF. As DNA, the CDR3 is TGTGCCAGCAGTTTTCGGAGGGACATACAGGGGGCGTGGGAGACCCAGTACTTC.